This TCR beta chain was profiled in a study of T cell repertoires in cytomegalovirus infection (dated by TCRdb to 2018 to 2020). Background on the whole study: Recently identified HLA-C-restricted CMV epitopes, whose presentation resists viral immunomodulation, were targeted by peptide stimulations together with well-studied HLA-B-restricted epitopes. The HLA type of each donor mattered for the analysis, because public TCR beta signatures pointed to carriage of CMV infection along with the matching HLA type. Here is what the overall study found, with its caveats: Carriers of CMV infection plus the relevant HLA type were discriminated by the cumulative frequency of public TCR beta family members in the study cohort and in an independent approximately 360-donor cohort. The ex vivo response was dominated by HLA-C-restricted CMV-specific TCR beta clonotypes, which also provided the single most frequent clonotype in two of eight donors.

What the treatment or condition label conveys for this sample: in vitro stimulation with specific CMV peptide epitopes to enrich CMV-specific T cells. Sequenced using an Illumina HiSeq 1500. TCRdb reran the public reads through fastp at Q25 and MiXCR, keeping productive beta chains. Records with the same CDR3 protein are collapsed into one entry carrying the most frequent genes and DNA. Here the sample has 650,000 to 900,000 distinct CDR3 sequences; around a third occur a single time. The ten top clones hold 9.5% to 15% of the sample. The germline V gene encodes CDR1 LGHDT and CDR2 YNNKEL (reference sequence). Including the terminal cysteine and phenylalanine, the CDR3 comprises 15 residues. Here the CDR3 DNA is all that survives: 45 bases in frame from base 1. At the junction V is shortened by 7 bases and J by 4 bases, with 17 bases in between. This clonotype occurred a few times. Which antigen it targets is not known. The input lacks base qualities; no much larger clone sits a single base away.

The sequencing here drew on cultured CD8+ T cells from PBMCs, taken from culture after CMV antigen stimulation. This clonotype was sampled from a human donor in good health (CMV status not recorded). Some clones in this sample may be carry-over from other donors' samples. The chain joins TRBV3-1 to TRBJ1-5; tentative D gene TRBD1, with 5 bases matching. CDR3 sequence: CASTKGTRLNQPQHF. The nucleotide sequence is given as TGTGCCAGCACAAAAGGGACGCGTTTGAATCAGCCCCAGCATTTT. Reference TRBV3-1 and TRBJ1-5 proteins supply the regions before and after the CDR3; the full variable domain is: DTAVSQTPKYLVTQMGNDKSIKCEQNLGHDTMYWYKQDSKKFLKIMFSYNNKELIINETVPNRFSPKSPDKAHLNLHINSLELGDSAVYFCASTKGTRLNQPQHFGDGTRLSIL.